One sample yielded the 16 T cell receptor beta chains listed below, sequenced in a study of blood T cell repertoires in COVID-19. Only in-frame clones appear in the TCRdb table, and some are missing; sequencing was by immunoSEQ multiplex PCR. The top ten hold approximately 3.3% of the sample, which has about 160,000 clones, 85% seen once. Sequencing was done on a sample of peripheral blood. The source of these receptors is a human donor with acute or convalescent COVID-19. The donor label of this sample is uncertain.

CDR3 nucleotide sequence: TGCGCCAGCAGATTCCGGGTCCCTGAAAAACTGTTTTTT. As protein: CASRFRVPEKLFF. The rearrangement uses TRBV4-1 and TRBJ1-4; D is uncertain. The V and J ends lost 6 bases and 7 bases respectively, with 12 bases between them. The CDR3 contains 13 residues. Germline CDR1 MGHRA, CDR2 YSYEKL.

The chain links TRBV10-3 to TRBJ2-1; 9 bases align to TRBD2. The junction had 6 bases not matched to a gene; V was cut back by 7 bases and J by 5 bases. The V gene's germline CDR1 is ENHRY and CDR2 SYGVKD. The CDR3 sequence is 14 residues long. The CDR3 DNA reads TGTGCCATCACCCCAGGCGGGGGGGACAATGAGCAGTTCTTC. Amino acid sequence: CAITPGGGDNEQFF.

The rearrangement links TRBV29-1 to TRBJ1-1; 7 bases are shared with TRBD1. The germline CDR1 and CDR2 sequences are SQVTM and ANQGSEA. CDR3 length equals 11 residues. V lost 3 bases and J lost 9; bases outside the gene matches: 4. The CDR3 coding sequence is TGCAGCGTTGACAGGGGGAGTCAAGCTTTCTTT. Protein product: CSVDRGSQAFF.

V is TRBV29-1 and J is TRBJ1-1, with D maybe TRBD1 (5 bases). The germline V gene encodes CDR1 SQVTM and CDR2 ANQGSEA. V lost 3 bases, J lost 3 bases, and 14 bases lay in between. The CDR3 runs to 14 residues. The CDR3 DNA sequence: TGCAGCGTTGAGGTCGGGGGTACATACACTGAAGCTTTCTTT. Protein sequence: CSVEVGGTYTEAFF. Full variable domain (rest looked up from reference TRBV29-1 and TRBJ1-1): SAVISQKPSRDICQRGTSLTIQCQVDSQVTMMFWYRQQPGQSLTLIATANQGSEATYESGFVIDKFPISRPNLTFSTLTVSNMSPEDSSIYLCSVEVGGTYTEAFFGQGTRLTVV.

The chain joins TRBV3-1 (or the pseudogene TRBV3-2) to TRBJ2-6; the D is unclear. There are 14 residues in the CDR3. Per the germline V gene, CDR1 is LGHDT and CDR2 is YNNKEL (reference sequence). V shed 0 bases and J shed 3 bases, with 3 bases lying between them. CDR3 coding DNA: TGTGCCAGCAGCCAAGATATTGGGGCCAACGTCCTGACTTTC. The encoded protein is CASSQDIGANVLTF.

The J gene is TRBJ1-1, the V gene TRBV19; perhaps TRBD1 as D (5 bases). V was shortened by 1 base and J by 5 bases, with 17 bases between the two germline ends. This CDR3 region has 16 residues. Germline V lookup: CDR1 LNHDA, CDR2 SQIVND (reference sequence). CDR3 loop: CASSIGHDSRETEAFF. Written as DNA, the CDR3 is TGTGCCAGTAGTATAGGCCACGACAGCCGGGAGACTGAAGCTTTCTTT.

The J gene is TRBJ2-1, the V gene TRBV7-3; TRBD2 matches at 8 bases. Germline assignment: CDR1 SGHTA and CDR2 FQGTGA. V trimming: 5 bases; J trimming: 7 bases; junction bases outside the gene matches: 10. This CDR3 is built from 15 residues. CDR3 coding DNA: TGTGCCAGCAGCCCTCAAGCGGGGGTGAGAAATGAGCAGTTCTTC. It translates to CASSPQAGVRNEQFF.

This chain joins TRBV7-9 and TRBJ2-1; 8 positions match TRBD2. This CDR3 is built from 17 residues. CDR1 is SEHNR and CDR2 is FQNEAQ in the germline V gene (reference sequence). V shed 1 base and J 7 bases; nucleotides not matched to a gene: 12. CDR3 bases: TGTGCCAGCAGCTTAGTAGCGGGGACGGGGGAGCGAAATGAGCAGTTCTTC. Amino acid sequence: CASSLVAGTGERNEQFF. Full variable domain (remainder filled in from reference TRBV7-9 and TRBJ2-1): DTGVSQNPRHKITKRGQNVTFRCDPISEHNRLYWYRQTLGQGPEFLTYFQNEAQLEKSRLLSDRFSAERPKGSFSTLEIQRTEQGDSAMYLCASSLVAGTGERNEQFFGPGTRLTVL.

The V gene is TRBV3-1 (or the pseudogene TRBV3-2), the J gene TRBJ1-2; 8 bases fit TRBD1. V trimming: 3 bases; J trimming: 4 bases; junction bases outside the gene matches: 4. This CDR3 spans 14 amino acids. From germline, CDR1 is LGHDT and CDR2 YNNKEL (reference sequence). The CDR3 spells CASSQADRAYGYTF. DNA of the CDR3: TGTGCCAGCAGCCAGGCGGACAGGGCCTATGGCTACACCTTC.

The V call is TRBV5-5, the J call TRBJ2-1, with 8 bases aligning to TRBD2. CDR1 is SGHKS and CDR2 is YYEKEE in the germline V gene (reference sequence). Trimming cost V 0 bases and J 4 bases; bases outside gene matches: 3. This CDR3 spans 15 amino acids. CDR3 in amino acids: CASSLEAGAYNEQFF. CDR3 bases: TGTGCCAGCAGCTTGGAAGCGGGAGCTTACAATGAGCAGTTCTTC.

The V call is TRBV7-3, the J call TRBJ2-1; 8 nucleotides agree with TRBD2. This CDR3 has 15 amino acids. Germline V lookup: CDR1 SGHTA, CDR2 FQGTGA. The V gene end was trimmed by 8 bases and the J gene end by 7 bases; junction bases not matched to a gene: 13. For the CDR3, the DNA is TGTGCCAGCGGACTCGGGGGGGCCCAGGGGAATGAGCAGTTCTTC. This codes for CASGLGGAQGNEQFF.

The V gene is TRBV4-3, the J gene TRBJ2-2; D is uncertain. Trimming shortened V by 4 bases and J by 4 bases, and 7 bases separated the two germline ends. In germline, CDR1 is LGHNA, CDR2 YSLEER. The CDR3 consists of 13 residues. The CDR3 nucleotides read TGCGCCAGCAGCCCCCGTAGCACCGGGGAGCTGTTTTTT. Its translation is CASSPRSTGELFF.

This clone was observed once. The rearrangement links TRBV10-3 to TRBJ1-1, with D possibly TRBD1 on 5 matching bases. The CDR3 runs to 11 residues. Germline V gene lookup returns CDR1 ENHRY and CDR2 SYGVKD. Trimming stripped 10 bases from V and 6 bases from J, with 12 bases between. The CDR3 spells CATSDISEAFF. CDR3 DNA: TGTGCCACGTCGGACATTTCTGAAGCTTTCTTT.

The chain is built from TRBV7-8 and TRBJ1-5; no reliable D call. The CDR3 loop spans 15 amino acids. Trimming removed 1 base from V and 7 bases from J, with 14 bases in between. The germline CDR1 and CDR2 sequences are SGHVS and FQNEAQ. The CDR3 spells CASSLGEGRRQPQHF. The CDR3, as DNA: TGTGCCAGCAGCTTAGGAGAGGGCAGGAGGCAGCCCCAGCATTTT.

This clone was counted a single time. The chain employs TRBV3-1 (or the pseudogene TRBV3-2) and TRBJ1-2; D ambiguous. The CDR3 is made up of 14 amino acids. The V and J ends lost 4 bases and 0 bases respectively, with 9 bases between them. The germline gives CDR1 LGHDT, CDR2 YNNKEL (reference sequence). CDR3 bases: TGTGCCAGCAGCCCACAAGATTCTAACTATGGCTACACCTTC. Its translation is CASSPQDSNYGYTF.

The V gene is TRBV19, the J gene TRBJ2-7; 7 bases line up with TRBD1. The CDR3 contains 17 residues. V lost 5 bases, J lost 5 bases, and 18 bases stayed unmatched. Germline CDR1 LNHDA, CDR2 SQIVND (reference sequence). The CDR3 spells CASSPSPIQGYFNEQYF. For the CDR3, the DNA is TGTGCCAGTAGTCCGTCGCCGATACAGGGGTACTTTAACGAGCAGTACTTC. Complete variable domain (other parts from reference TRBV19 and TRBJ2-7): DGGITQSPKYLFRKEGQNVTLSCEQNLNHDAMYWYRQDPGQGLRLIYYSQIVNDFQKGDIAEGYSVSREKKESFPLTVTSAQKNPTAFYLCASSPSPIQGYFNEQYFGPGTRLTVT.